The sequence of this T cell receptor beta chain was determined in a study of T cells in localized non-small cell lung cancer (dated by TCRdb to the early 2020s). Looking at the study overall: Comparing tumors with uninvolved tumor-adjacent lungs, the study looked at the T cell repertoires of fewer than 250 patients with early-stage NSCLC. A mean age of approximately 70 years was recorded for the NSCLC patients, of whom 129 were male and 85 to 110 were female. The cohort consisted of approximately 240 treatment-naive NSCLC patients whose localized lung tumors had been resected.

On this clone itself: No cognate antigen has been identified for it. The record has no base qualities; no much larger clone is one base away.

The immunoSEQ Assay was used to sequence TCR beta CDR3 regions from DNA. Under the source paper's analysis protocol: To compute T cell density, TCR beta template counts were normalized to usable DNA, which was estimated by amplifying housekeeping genes. Richness was estimated with the preseqR package, extrapolating to 400,000 templates for PBMC samples and 120,000 templates for tissue samples. Clonality was defined as one minus Pielou's evenness. To identify tissue-enriched TCRs, differential abundance testing was run on productive amino-acid clonotypes with a minimum total count of 5 and an alpha of 0.1. Repertoire overlap between compartments was quantified with the Jaccard Index and Morisita Overlap Index. GLIPH grouped TCR beta CDR3s together with public tetramer-defined viral CDR3s, and a viral motif had to include at least three viral sequences and show V-gene enrichment. TCRdb took over this immuneACCESS table, retaining in-frame rearrangements with V and J assigned. Such tables are incomplete; in checked studies, under half of the missing clones stem from an unresolved V gene, and the remainder is unexplained. V, J and clone size were drawn from that table, and D and trimming were deduced from the DNA. The sample table holds approximately 60,000 clones, of which roughly 90% were seen once. Of the sample, 1.5% to 2% is held by the ten largest clones.

Findings and caveats that apply to the study as a whole: Longer overall survival was associated with higher blood T cell density, whereas shorter survival was associated with higher adjacent-lung clonality. Because the study design was exploratory, TCR variables were selected using unadjusted p-values without false-discovery rate correction. Because multi-region sequencing of the tumors was not done, intratumor heterogeneity could not be ruled out. Of the top 100 tumor clones, a median of roughly 53 were detected in paired uninvolved adjacent lung; approximately 30 were also among that lung's top 100. The highest T cell clonality was observed in uninvolved tumor-adjacent lung, where clonality exceeded that of tumor, suggesting that antigenic responses were more focused in uninvolved tumor-adjacent lung.

At diagnosis, tumor, uninvolved tumor-adjacent lung and peripheral blood were collected and then preserved as a mix of FFPE and fresh-frozen material. For TCR repertoire profiling, the blood samples were analyzed as peripheral blood mononuclear cells. As encoded in the germline V gene, CDR1 is LGHNA while CDR2 is YNFKEQ. V loses 1 base, J loses 2 bases, and the germline ends lie 11 bases apart. The CDR3 runs 16 residues from the cysteine to the phenylalanine. Only the CDR3 region is kept as DNA, spanning 48 bases read in frame from base 1. The TCR originated in a woman aged 35 to 69 with stage I lung adenocarcinoma. This chain is built from TRBV4-2 and TRBJ1-4; perhaps TRBD1 is the D gene, with 5 bases matching. The sequencing used peripheral blood, collected before any cancer treatment. The sequence in DNA is TGTGCCAGCAGCCAAGTGGGCAGGGCGACTAATGAAAAACTGTTTTTT. This is translated as CASSQVGRATNEKLFF.